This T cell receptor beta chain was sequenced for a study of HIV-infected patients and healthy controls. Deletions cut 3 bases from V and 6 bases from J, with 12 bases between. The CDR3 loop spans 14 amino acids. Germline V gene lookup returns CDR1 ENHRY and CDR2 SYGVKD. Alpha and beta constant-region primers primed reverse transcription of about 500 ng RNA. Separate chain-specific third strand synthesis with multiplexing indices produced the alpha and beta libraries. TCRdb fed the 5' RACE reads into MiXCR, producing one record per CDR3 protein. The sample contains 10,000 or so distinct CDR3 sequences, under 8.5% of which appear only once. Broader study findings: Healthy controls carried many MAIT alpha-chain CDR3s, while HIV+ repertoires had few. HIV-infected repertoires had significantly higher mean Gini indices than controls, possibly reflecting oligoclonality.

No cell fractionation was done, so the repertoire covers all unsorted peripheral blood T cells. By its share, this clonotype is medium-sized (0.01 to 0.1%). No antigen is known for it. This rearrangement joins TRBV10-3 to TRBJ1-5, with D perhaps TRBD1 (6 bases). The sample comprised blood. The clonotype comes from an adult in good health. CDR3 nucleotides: TGTGCCATCAGTGAAGTGGGGGGCGTTCAGCCCCAGCATTTT. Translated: CAISEVGGVQPQHF.